This TCR beta chain was captured by sequencing in a study of cytomegalovirus exposure and HLA in healthy donors. Regarding this clone: The target antigen is unknown.

The ends were cut back, 6 bases at V and 1 base at J, with 9 bases in the middle. CDR1 and CDR2 from the germline V gene are MNHNS and SASEGT. The CDR3 covers 13 residues. The repertoire was sequenced with immunoSEQ multiplex PCR; TCRdb's copy has only in-frame clones and lacks some. The data show 130,000 to 150,000 clones, roughly four fifths seen once. Study findings and constraints: TCR beta chains numbering more than 150 were designated cytomegalovirus-associated. Among the CMV-associated chains, three were confirmed in vitro as specific for CMV antigens.

This TCR was recovered from a woman aged 25 to 39 in good health and CMV-seronegative. The chain uses TRBV6-1 and TRBJ1-2, with a weak D call TRBD1 (5 bases). The source material was PBMCs. The CDR3 DNA sequence: TGTGCCAGCAGAGTGACAGTTAACTATGGCTACACCTTC. Protein product: CASRVTVNYGYTF.